A selection of T cell receptor beta chains follows, all from one sample in a study of blood T cell repertoires in COVID-19. TCRdb keeps only in-frame clones here, not all; method: immunoSEQ multiplex PCR. The sample has 250,000 to 350,000 clones, more than 75% seen once; the top ten hold roughly 8%. The specimen sequenced was peripheral blood. The receptors shown here come from a woman aged 45 to 65 who had recovered from COVID-19. CDR3s leave out the opening cysteine and the closing phenylalanine or tryptophan.

J	V	CDR3
TRBJ1-4	TRBV12-3/TRBV12-4	ASSFSRDEKLF
TRBJ1-5	TRBV6-2/TRBV6-3	ASSLWAGDQPQH
TRBJ1-5	TRBV28	ASRAWTGGQPQH
TRBJ1-1	TRBV28	ASSLSLGGAWNTEAF
TRBJ2-4	TRBV14	ASSQASRKNIQY
TRBJ1-2	TRBV27	ASISRGTGPPYGYT
TRBJ1-5	TRBV5-4	ASSGRDRGLSQPQH
TRBJ1-2	TRBV3-1/TRBV3-2	ASSRNGQGNYGYT
TRBJ2-2	TRBV11-3	ASSLRDRANTGELF
TRBJ1-2	TRBV19	ASRATGAVYGYT
TRBJ1-3	TRBV10-2	ASSDVREVAGNTIY
TRBJ2-1	TRBV7-2	ASSFELAGGRRQF
TRBJ2-5	TRBV18	ASSSGLAGGPSETQY
TRBJ1-3	TRBV7-3	ASSLTRGSGNTIY
TRBJ2-7	TRBV19	ASSDVGQGIHEQY
TRBJ2-7	TRBV18	ASSPQTSGSYEQY